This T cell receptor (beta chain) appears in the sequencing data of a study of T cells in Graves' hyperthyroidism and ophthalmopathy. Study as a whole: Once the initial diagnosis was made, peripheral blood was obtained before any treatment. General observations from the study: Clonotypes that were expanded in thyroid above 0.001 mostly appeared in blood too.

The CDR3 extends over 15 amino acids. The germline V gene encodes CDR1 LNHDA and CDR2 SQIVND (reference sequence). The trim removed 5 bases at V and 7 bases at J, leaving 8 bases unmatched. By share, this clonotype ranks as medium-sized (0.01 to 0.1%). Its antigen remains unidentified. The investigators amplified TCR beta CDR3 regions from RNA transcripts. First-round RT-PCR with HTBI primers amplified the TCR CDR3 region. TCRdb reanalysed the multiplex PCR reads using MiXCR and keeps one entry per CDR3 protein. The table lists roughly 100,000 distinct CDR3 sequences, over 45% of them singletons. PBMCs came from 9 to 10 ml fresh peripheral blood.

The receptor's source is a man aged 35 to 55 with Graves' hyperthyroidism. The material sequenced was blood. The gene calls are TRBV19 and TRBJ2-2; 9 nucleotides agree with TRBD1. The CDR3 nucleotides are TGTGCCAGTAGTCTGGGACAGGGAGGAGTCGGGGAGCTGTTTTTT. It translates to CASSLGQGGVGELFF.